These T cell receptor beta chains were read from a single sample in a study of OX40 agonist ivuxolimab in advanced cancers. This table comes from immunoSEQ multiplex PCR, and its TCRdb copy is limited to in-frame clones, with some not included. The profile shows 90,000 to 150,000 clones, more than 80% of them singletons. This material consisted of CD4+ or CD8+ T cells sorted from blood, taken in a trial of the OX40 agonist ivuxolimab. Source of these receptors: an adult with an advanced solid tumor such as melanoma, head and neck, liver or kidney cancer. The CDR3 runs from the conserved cysteine through the conserved F or W. The D gene is left open where the match is weak. Part of the rows lack a size; the others show once, few, many or a class for expanded clones.

clone size | J gene | D gene | V gene | CDR3 DNA | CDR3 protein
- | TRBJ2-5 | - | TRBV6-5 | TGTGCCAGCAGTTACTGGACTGCCAATGGAGAGACCCAGTACTTC | CASSYWTANGETQYF
once | TRBJ2-3 | - | TRBV5-1 | TGCGCCAGCACCGGGGATTCCGTAAGCACAGATACGCAGTATTTT | CASTGDSVSTDTQYF
- | TRBJ2-7 | - | TRBV7-2 | TGTGCCAGCAGCTTAGCGCTGGGGACCCCCTACGAGCAGTACTTC | CASSLALGTPYEQYF
- | TRBJ2-3 | TRBD1 | TRBV7-2 | TGTGCCAGCAGCTTTGGACAGGGGGCAACAGATACGCAGTATTTT | CASSFGQGATDTQYF
- | TRBJ2-6 | - | TRBV10-3 | TGTGCCATCAGTGAGTCACGCGGCGGAACCTCTGGGGCCAACGTCCTGACTTTC | CAISESRGGTSGANVLTF
- | TRBJ1-3 | - | TRBV5-5 | TGTGCCAGCACCGTACAGAGCTCTGGAAACACCATATATTTT | CASTVQSSGNTIYF
- | TRBJ1-2 | TRBD1 | TRBV28 | TGTGCCAGTTCATCTGGGACAGACGTCCTTGGCTATGGCTACACCTTC | CASSSGTDVLGYGYTF
- | TRBJ2-5 | TRBD2 | TRBV19 | TGTGCCAGTAGGAATAGCGGGGGGGCCCCGGAGACCCAGTACTTC | CASRNSGGAPETQYF
- | TRBJ2-3 | TRBD2 | TRBV7-2 | TGTGCCAGCAGCTTAGTTAGGCTGCGGGGGGGGGCAGATACGCAGTATTTT | CASSLVRLRGGADTQYF
- | TRBJ1-3 | - | TRBV9 | TGTGCCAGCAGCGTGGGAGGGCCCGGAAACACCATATATTTT | CASSVGGPGNTIYF
once | TRBJ2-5 | - | TRBV9 | TGTGCCAGCAGCGCCCATTATGGGACTTCCTACCAAGAGACCCAGTACTTC | CASSAHYGTSYQETQYF
- | TRBJ1-4 | - | TRBV15 | TGTGCCACCAGCAGAGCTGCAGTCAATATTAATGAAAAACTGTTTTTT | CATSRAAVNINEKLFF
- | TRBJ2-1 | - | TRBV28 | TGTGCCAGCTTGGAGGGCCAAGACAATGAGCAGTTCTTC | CASLEGQDNEQFF
- | TRBJ2-1 | TRBD1 | TRBV11-3 | TGTGCCAGCAGATCCAGGACAGGGACCTACAATGAGCAGTTCTTC | CASRSRTGTYNEQFF
- | TRBJ2-1 | - | TRBV28 | TGTGCCAGCAGTTCTCCTGGGGGGCGGGGAGAGCAGTTCTTC | CASSSPGGRGEQFF
- | TRBJ2-5 | - | TRBV10-3 | TGTGCCATCAGTGTTGGGAACCAAGAGACCCAGTACTTC | CAISVGNQETQYF
- | TRBJ2-5 | - | TRBV7-2 | TGTGCCAGCAGCGGGCAACGAGAGACCCAGTACTTC | CASSGQRETQYF
- | TRBJ2-3 | - | TRBV9 | TGTGCCAGCAGCGTAGTACGGCGGGGGCTCACAGATACGCAGTATTTT | CASSVVRRGLTDTQYF
- | TRBJ2-3 | TRBD1 | TRBV10-1 | TGCGCCAGCAGTGAGTCAGCCCACAGGGGGCACCCAGATACGCAGTATTTT | CASSESAHRGHPDTQYF
- | TRBJ1-1 | - | TRBV7-2 | TGTGCCAGCAGAGGAGGAGTGAACACTGAAGCTTTCTTT | CASRGGVNTEAFF
once | TRBJ1-2 | - | TRBV27 | TGTGCCAGCACCGCTTCAGGATTGGGGGGCTACACCTTC | CASTASGLGGYTF
- | TRBJ2-5 | TRBD2 | TRBV2 | TGTGCCAGCCGGGGGGGTGGAGAGACCCAGTACTTC | CASRGGGETQYF
- | TRBJ2-2 | - | TRBV5-1 | TGCGCCAGCAGTAGGTCCGCAGTGAACACCGGGGAGCTGTTTTTT | CASSRSAVNTGELFF
- | TRBJ1-1 | - | TRBV28 | TGTGCCAGTCTAGGGGGGATTGACACTGAAGCTTTCTTT | CASLGGIDTEAFF
- | TRBJ1-5 | TRBD1 | TRBV28 | TGTGCCAGCAGTTTGGACAGGGTGGGCAATCAGCCCCAGCATTTT | CASSLDRVGNQPQHF
- | TRBJ1-5 | - | TRBV28 | TGTGCCAGCAGCCAGGACAGTCAGCCCCAGCATTTT | CASSQDSQPQHF
- | TRBJ1-3 | TRBD1 | TRBV7-2 | TGTGCCAGCAGCTGGGACAGGGGAAACACCATATATTTT | CASSWDRGNTIYF
- | TRBJ1-1 | - | TRBV6-1 | TGTGCCAGCATTAGGGGGTACACTGAAGCTTTCTTT | CASIRGYTEAFF
- | TRBJ1-4 | TRBD1 | TRBV29-1 | TGCAGCGTTGTGTGGGACAGGGGGGCTAATGAAAAACTGTTTTTT | CSVVWDRGANEKLFF
- | TRBJ2-7 | TRBD2 | TRBV27 | TGTGCCAGCAGCCCACAAGTGGGGGGGTTCCCATCCGAGCAGTACTTC | CASSPQVGGFPSEQYF
- | TRBJ1-2 | TRBD1 | TRBV28 | TGTGCCACCTGGGTGACAGGGGGCACCAACTATGGCTACACCTTC | CATWVTGGTNYGYTF
- | TRBJ1-2 | - | TRBV6-4 | TGTGCCAGCAGTGAGGGCCCTGGGAGGATCTATGGCTACACCTTC | CASSEGPGRIYGYTF
- | TRBJ1-4 | TRBD1 | TRBV9 | TGTGCCAGCAGCGTTCGACAGGGGACTAATGAAAAACTGTTTTTT | CASSVRQGTNEKLFF
once | TRBJ2-4 | - | TRBV13 | TGTGCCAGCAGCCGAGGATTAGCCCCCAAAAACATTCAGTACTTC | CASSRGLAPKNIQYF
- | TRBJ1-2 | - | TRBV7-2 | TGTGCCAGCAGCACTCGGGCGGGCTACACCTTC | CASSTRAGYTF
- | TRBJ2-6 | - | TRBV30 | TGTGCCTGGAGTGTCTCAGGGGCCAACGTCCTGACTTTC | CAWSVSGANVLTF
- | TRBJ2-7 | TRBD2 | TRBV7-9 | TGTGCCAGCAGCGGACTAGCGGGTTACGAGCAGTACTTC | CASSGLAGYEQYF
- | TRBJ1-5 | - | TRBV6-1 | TGTGCCAGCAAACAGGATGGAGGGCAGCCCCAGCATTTT | CASKQDGGQPQHF
- | TRBJ2-3 | - | TRBV2 | TGTGCCAGCAGCGTTTCAGGGGGCACAGATACGCAGTATTTT | CASSVSGGTDTQYF
- | TRBJ1-6 | - | TRBV28 | TGTGCCAGCATGAGGGGCGGCAATAATTCACCCCTCCACTTT | CASMRGGNNSPLHF